A single sample is the source of the 22 T cell receptor beta chains below, sequenced in a study of blood T cell repertoires in COVID-19. Clones were read by immunoSEQ multiplex PCR, and TCRdb kept only the in-frame ones, dropping some. Here the sample spans approximately 120,000 clones, about three quarters being singletons. The sequenced material came from peripheral blood. These receptors all stem from a woman between 65 and 79 years old with acute or convalescent COVID-19.

The rearrangement links TRBV28 to TRBJ2-7; D call uncertain. V was pared by 5 bases and J by 4 bases, with 6 bases between. The CDR3 length is 11 residues. CDR1 MDHEN and CDR2 SYDVKM come from the germline V gene. The CDR3 is CASSPFYEQYF. In nucleotides, the CDR3 is TGTGCCAGCAGTCCATTTTACGAGCAGTACTTC.

The rearrangement links TRBV5-4 to TRBJ1-2, with TRBD1 as a possible D gene (6 bases). CDR1 and CDR2 (germline): SGHNT, YYREEE (reference sequence). The V end lost 4 bases, the J end lost 6 bases, and 19 bases lay between the germline ends. This CDR3 spans 15 amino acids. The CDR3 loop is CASSPLLGTRDGYTF. CDR3 DNA: TGTGCCAGCAGCCCTCTACTCGGGACAAGAGATGGCTACACCTTC.

For the CDR3, the DNA is TGTGCCAGTAGTACGTCGACTAGCGGGGAATACAATGAGCAGTTCTTC. This translates into CASSTSTSGEYNEQFF. This chain joins TRBV19 and TRBJ2-1; TRBD2 matches 11 bases. CDR1 and CDR2 (germline): LNHDA, SQIVND (reference sequence). V lost 4 bases, J lost 4 bases, and 6 bases stayed unmatched. The CDR3 runs to 16 residues.

The rearrangement uses TRBV7-9 and TRBJ1-6; unclear D gene. The ends were cut back, 1 base at V and 5 bases at J, with 9 bases in the middle. The CDR3 runs to 15 residues. Germline CDR1 and CDR2: SEHNR and FQNEAQ (reference sequence). CDR3 DNA: TGTGCCAGCAGCTTAGGGGCAGCTGATAATTCACCCCTCCACTTT. Its protein is CASSLGAADNSPLHF.

The chain combines TRBV7-9 with TRBJ2-5; a possible D gene is TRBD2 (6 bases). Germline V gene data show CDR1 as SEHNR and CDR2 as FQNEAQ (reference sequence). The CDR3 loop spans 13 amino acids. V lost 3 bases and J lost 2, with 7 bases in between. This CDR3 is CASSLGGQETQYF. CDR3 nucleotides: TGTGCCAGCAGCTTGGGGGGACAAGAGACCCAGTACTTC.

The rearrangement uses TRBV7-9 and TRBJ2-5; weak D call: TRBD2 (5 bases). V was pared by 6 bases and J by 1 base, with 12 bases between. Germline loops: CDR1 SEHNR, CDR2 FQNEAQ (reference sequence). This CDR3 spans 14 amino acids. CDR3 protein: CASRSPRGQETQYF. The CDR3 bases are TGTGCCAGCAGAAGCCCTCGGGGCCAAGAGACCCAGTACTTC.

In its sample, this clone was seen a few times. The chain uses TRBV2 and TRBJ1-1; TRBD1 is a possible D gene (5 bases). The germline V gene has CDR1 SNHLY and CDR2 FYNNEI. V lost 6 bases and J lost 2, with 13 bases in between. The CDR3 consists of 14 residues. CDR3 DNA sequence: TGTGCCAGCAGGGAGACAGATCATAACACTGAAGCTTTCTTT. Translated: CASRETDHNTEAFF.

This clone was detected only a few times. The genes are TRBV6-1 and TRBJ2-1, with 7 positions matching TRBD2. V shed 4 bases, J shed 0 bases, and the junction held 6 bases outside the gene matches. This CDR3 has 16 amino acids. CDR1 is MNHNS and CDR2 is SASEGT in the germline V gene. The CDR3: CASSALGGSSYNEQFF. The CDR3 nucleotides are TGTGCCAGCAGTGCCCTCGGGGGGAGCTCCTACAATGAGCAGTTCTTC.

The chain couples TRBV9 to TRBJ2-5, with TRBD1 matching 9 bases. The germline gives CDR1 SGDLS, CDR2 YYNGEE. The CDR3 sequence is 15 residues long. V was clipped by 4 bases and J by 5 bases; unmatched bases: 9. This CDR3 is CASSSAQGAWETQYF. Here the CDR3 DNA reads TGTGCCAGCAGCAGCGCACAGGGGGCTTGGGAGACCCAGTACTTC.

The chain uses TRBV2 and TRBJ1-2, with 7 bases fitting TRBD1. J was trimmed by 4 bases and V by 5 bases; bases with no gene match: 10. This CDR3 region has 15 residues. Germline assignment: CDR1 SNHLY and CDR2 FYNNEI. CDR3 residues: CASSTSGTVGYGYTF. As DNA, the CDR3 is TGTGCCAGCAGTACCTCCGGGACAGTAGGCTATGGCTACACCTTC.

The chain links TRBV3-1 (or the pseudogene TRBV3-2) to TRBJ1-2, with a possible D match to TRBD1 (5 bases). The CDR3 loop spans 14 amino acids. From germline, CDR1 is LGHDT and CDR2 YNNKEL (reference sequence). The V gene lost 1 base and the J gene lost 6 bases, with 12 bases spanning the gap. CDR3 residues: CASSQVSGGNGYTF. CDR3 sequence (DNA): TGTGCCAGCAGCCAAGTTTCGGGGGGAAATGGCTACACCTTC.

The chain is built from TRBV5-8 and TRBJ2-7; 9 bases are shared with TRBD1. The length of the CDR3 is 15 residues. The V segment lost 5 bases and the J segment 2 bases; nucleotides outside the gene matches: 8. Germline-derived CDR1 and CDR2 are SGHTS and YDEGEE. The CDR3 DNA follows: TGTGCCAGCAGTAGGGAGGGACAGGGACCCTACGAGCAGTACTTC. It yields the protein CASSREGQGPYEQYF.

This chain joins TRBV6-2 or TRBV6-3 and TRBJ2-7, with 9 nucleotides matching TRBD2. The CDR3 extends over 14 amino acids. CDR1 is MNHEY and CDR2 is SVGEGT in the germline V gene. J was trimmed by 4 bases and V by 3 bases; bases with no gene match: 4. The CDR3 region is CASSYYSGGYEQYF. The CDR3, as DNA: TGTGCCAGCAGTTATTATAGCGGGGGTTACGAGCAGTACTTC.

In this sample, this clone turned up a few times. This sequence joins TRBV5-1 and TRBJ1-1, with D possibly TRBD1 on 6 matching bases. Germline loops: CDR1 SGHRS, CDR2 YFSETQ. The V gene lost 3 bases and the J gene lost 5 bases, with 11 bases spanning the gap. The CDR3 has 13 amino acids. The CDR3, as DNA: TGCGCCAGCAGCTCACAGGGAAGAACTGAAGCTTTCTTT. Its protein is CASSSQGRTEAFF.

The genes are TRBV19 and TRBJ1-2; TRBD1 might be the D (5 bases). Germline V gives CDR1 LNHDA, CDR2 SQIVND (reference sequence). Trimming took off 9 bases at V and 5 bases at J, with 10 bases between the two ends. The CDR3 contains 11 residues. CDR3 DNA sequence: TGTGCCAGCCAACAGGATTATGGCTACACCTTC. Protein: CASQQDYGYTF.

The CDR3 sequence is CASSQGWVTSGTDEQFF. In DNA form, the CDR3 reads TGCGCCAGCAGCCAAGGATGGGTGACTAGCGGGACCGATGAGCAGTTCTTC. The rearrangement links TRBV4-1 to TRBJ2-1; 11 positions match TRBD2. This CDR3 is built from 17 residues. The V segment lost 1 base and the J segment 8 bases; nucleotides outside the gene matches: 10. Germline CDR1 MGHRA, CDR2 YSYEKL.

J is TRBJ2-1 and V is TRBV6-9; D is possibly TRBD2 (5 bases). Trimming removed 9 bases from V and 12 bases from J, with 6 bases in between. This CDR3 comprises 8 residues. CDR1 and CDR2 (germline): MNHGY, SVAAGI. This CDR3 is CARSGQFF. Written as DNA, the CDR3 is TGTGCCAGAAGCGGGCAGTTCTTC.

This chain links TRBV16 with TRBJ2-2, with D maybe TRBD2 (6 bases). V shed 0 bases and J shed 1 base, with 6 bases lying between them. The germline CDR1 and CDR2 sequences are KGHSY and FQNENV. The CDR3 contains 15 residues. Here the CDR3 DNA reads TGTGCCAGCAGCCAATCGGGAGGGAACACCGGGGAGCTGTTTTTT. Amino acid sequence: CASSQSGGNTGELFF.

This rearrangement joins TRBV7-2 to TRBJ1-1; possibly TRBD1 for D (5 bases). The V and J ends lost 3 bases and 4 bases respectively, with 9 bases between them. The germline CDR1 and CDR2 sequences are SGHTA and FQGNSA. The length of the CDR3 is 13 residues. The CDR3: CASSFGRGTEAFF. CDR3 nucleotide sequence: TGTGCCAGCAGCTTCGGGAGGGGCACTGAAGCTTTCTTT.

The V gene is TRBV5-1, the J gene TRBJ2-4, with a possible D match to TRBD2 (6 bases). The CDR3 extends over 19 amino acids. V lost 0 bases and J 2 bases, leaving 21 bases between the germline ends. CDR1 is SGHRS and CDR2 is YFSETQ in the germline V gene. This chain's CDR3 is CASSLGDSGNGGPKNIQYF. CDR3 bases: TGCGCCAGCAGCTTGGGGGACTCAGGGAATGGGGGTCCCAAAAACATTCAGTACTTC.

Notes on this clone: The junction does not match germline at one end; this may be a read error. The chain links TRBV9 to TRBJ2-7; weak D call: TRBD2 (6 bases). The CDR3 runs to 13 residues. Germline CDR1 reads SGDLS; CDR2 reads YYNGEE. In nucleotides, the CDR3 is TGTGCCGGCAGACTAGTCGGGATCTACGAGCAGTACTTC. It encodes CAGRLVGIYEQYF.

The chain carries TRBV7-9 and TRBJ1-5, with TRBD1 matching 9 bases. The CDR3 sequence is 16 residues long. Germline V gene data show CDR1 as SEHNR and CDR2 as FQNEAQ (reference sequence). After removal of 3 bases from V and 3 bases from J, the junction contained 6 bases not matched to a gene. CDR3 DNA: TGTGCCAGCAGCTTGGGCGGACAGGGGTACAATCAGCCCCAGCATTTT. Encoded protein: CASSLGGQGYNQPQHF.